This T cell receptor beta chain was found in a study of T-cell memory formation after mild COVID-19 (dated by TCRdb to about 2021). About the full investigation: TCR sequence clusters from the two donors were found to be largely donor specific. The cohort was made up of two young adult volunteers, one female and one male, who were previously healthy. T-cell clones expanding and contracting after mild COVID-19 in two donors were tracked by longitudinal TCRalpha and TCRbeta repertoire sequencing. The paper's findings and limits, for the study overall: The second-wave clones that peaked on day 37 were not confirmed to be SARS-CoV-2 specific. Contracting CD4+ clones turned up mainly in the CM and EM memory subsets, whereas EMRA was where CD8+ clones were enriched. Balanced CD4/CD8 phenotypes were observed for clones contracting from day 15 to 85, whereas a bias towards CD4+ was observed for a second wave of clones expanding from day 15 to 37. Only two mild cases were covered in the study, and larger cohorts including severe cases with pre-infection samples were considered necessary. The detection of some responding clones in pre-infection memory suggests that pre-existing cross-reactive memory T cells joined the SARS-CoV-2 response.

Relative to germline, V is 7 bases shorter and J is 7 bases shorter, with 22 bases between their ends. The CDR3, cysteine through phenylalanine, is 15 amino acids long. The read is trimmed to its CDR3 DNA, 45 bases read in frame from base 1. Sequencing was performed on an Illumina NovaSeq 6000. TCRalpha and TCRbeta cDNA libraries were constructed by 5'RACE with constant-segment primers, with sample barcodes and unique molecular identifiers being introduced. Trizol reagent was used to extract RNA from every sample. The libraries were amplified in two PCR steps, and the second step added a second sample barcode and Illumina TruSeq adapters. The libraries were sequenced on an Illumina NovaSeq using 2 x 150 bp paired-end reads. On the study's bioinformatics: With migec v1.2.7, reads were demultiplexed and then collapsed into UMI-guided consensus sequences. With mixcr v2.1.11, UMI consensuses were aligned to TRA and TRB V and J templates and assembled into clonotypes. Expanded or contracted clonotypes were those called significant by both edgeR and NoisET, with noise models trained on biological replicates. For edgeR calls, the cutoffs were a false discovery rate-adjusted p below 0.01 and a log2 fold-change threshold of 1. As an exploratory analysis of dynamics, max-normalized trajectories of the 1000 most abundant clonotypes were examined with PCA combined with hierarchical clustering. The CD4 or CD8 phenotype of responding clones was assigned using the separately sequenced CD4+ and CD8+ repertoires. TCRdb took the public reads, trimmed them with fastp at Q25, ran MiXCR for clone calling and kept in-frame beta chains. Under each unique CDR3 protein, matching rows form one entry showing the most common genes and DNA. These V and J calls originate from TCRdb's pipeline instead of the authors' own analysis. The table for this sample lists around 100,000 distinct CDR3 sequences; over 8.5% of them were counted only once. Clones ranked in the top ten supply more than 35% of the sample.

This clonotype came up a few times. Its antigen remains unidentified. No per-base quality is available; no much larger clone lies one base away. Ficoll-Paque density gradient centrifugation was the method used to isolate PBMCs. The sequence was collected from a man between 18 and 29 years old who had mild COVID-19 (a few samples of this study predate the infection). The sample titles of this study are shuffled in the database, so cell type and time point are left out; the donor was told from shared clones. The rearranged chain carries TRBV12-3 or TRBV12-4 and TRBJ1-2, with the D gene uncertain. Material for sequencing was PBMCs or a T cell subset sorted from them (not recorded which). The CDR3 sequence is CASNPSGKYGPGYTF. The DNA reads as follows: TGTGCCAGCAACCCCTCGGGGAAGTATGGCCCTGGCTACACCTTC.